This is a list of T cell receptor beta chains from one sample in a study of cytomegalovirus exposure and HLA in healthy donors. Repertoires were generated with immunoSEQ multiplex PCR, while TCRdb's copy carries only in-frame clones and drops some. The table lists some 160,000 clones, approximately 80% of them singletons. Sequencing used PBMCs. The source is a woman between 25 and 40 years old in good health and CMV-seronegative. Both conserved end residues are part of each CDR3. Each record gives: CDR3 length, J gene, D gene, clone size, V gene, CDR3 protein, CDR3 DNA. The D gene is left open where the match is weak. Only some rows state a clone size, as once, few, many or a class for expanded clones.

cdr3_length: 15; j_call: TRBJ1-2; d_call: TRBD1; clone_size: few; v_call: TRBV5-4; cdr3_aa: CASSFQRQGDYGYTF; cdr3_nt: TGTGCCAGCAGCTTTCAAAGACAGGGGGACTATGGCTACACCTTC
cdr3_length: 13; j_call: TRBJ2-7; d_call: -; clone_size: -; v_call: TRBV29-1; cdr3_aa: CSARLQGGYEQYF; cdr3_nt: TGCAGCGCCCGCTTGCAGGGCGGCTACGAGCAGTACTTC
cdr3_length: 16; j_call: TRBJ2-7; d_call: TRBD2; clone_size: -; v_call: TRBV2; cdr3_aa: CASSETGLAGSYEQYF; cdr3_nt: TGTGCCAGCAGTGAAACAGGACTAGCGGGATCCTACGAGCAGTACTTC
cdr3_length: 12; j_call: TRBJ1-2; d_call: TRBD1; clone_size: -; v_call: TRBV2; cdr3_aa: CASQQGDYGYTF; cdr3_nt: TGTGCCAGCCAACAGGGGGACTATGGCTACACCTTC
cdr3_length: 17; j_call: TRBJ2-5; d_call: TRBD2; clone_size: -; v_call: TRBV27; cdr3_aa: CASSPQGGRLARGTQYF; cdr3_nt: TGTGCCAGCAGTCCCCAAGGCGGGCGACTAGCGCGGGGGACCCAGTACTTC
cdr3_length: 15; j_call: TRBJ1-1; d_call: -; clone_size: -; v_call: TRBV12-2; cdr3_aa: CASRADREWDTEAFF; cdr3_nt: TGTGCAAGTCGCGCCGACAGGGAATGGGACACTGAAGCTTTCTTT
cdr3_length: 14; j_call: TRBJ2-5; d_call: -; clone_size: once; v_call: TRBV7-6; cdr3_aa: CASSLLAREETQYF; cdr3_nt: TGTGCCAGCAGTCTTCTAGCGAGAGAGGAGACCCAGTACTTC
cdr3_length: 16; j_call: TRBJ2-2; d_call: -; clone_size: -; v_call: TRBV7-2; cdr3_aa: CASSFRGGLNTGELFF; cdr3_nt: TGTGCCAGCAGCTTTAGAGGCGGATTGAACACCGGGGAGCTGTTTTTT
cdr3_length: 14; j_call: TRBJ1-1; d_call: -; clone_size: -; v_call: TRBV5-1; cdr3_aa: CASSRGGGFTEAFF; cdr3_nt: TGCGCCAGCAGCCGAGGGGGGGGCTTCACTGAAGCTTTCTTT
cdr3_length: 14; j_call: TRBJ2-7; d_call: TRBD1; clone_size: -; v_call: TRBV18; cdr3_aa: CASSPGTGAYEQYF; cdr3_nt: TGTGCCAGCTCACCAGGGACAGGAGCCTACGAGCAGTACTTC
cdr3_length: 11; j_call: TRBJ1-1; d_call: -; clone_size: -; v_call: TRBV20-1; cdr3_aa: CSAPRGWEAFF; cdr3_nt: TGCAGTGCTCCTCGAGGCTGGGAAGCTTTCTTT
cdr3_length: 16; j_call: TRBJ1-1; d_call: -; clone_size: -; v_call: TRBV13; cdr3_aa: CASSLPGGTMNTEAFF; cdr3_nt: TGTGCCAGCAGCTTACCGGGGGGGACAATGAACACTGAAGCTTTCTTT
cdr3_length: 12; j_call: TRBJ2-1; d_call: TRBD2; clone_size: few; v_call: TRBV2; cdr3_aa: CASHQGLGGGLF; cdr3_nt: TGTGCCAGCCACCAAGGGCTCGGGGGGGGGCTCTTC
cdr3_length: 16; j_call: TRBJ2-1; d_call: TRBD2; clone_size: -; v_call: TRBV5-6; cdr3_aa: CASSFKLAGGYNEQFF; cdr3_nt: TGTGCCAGCAGCTTTAAACTAGCGGGAGGTTACAATGAGCAGTTCTTC
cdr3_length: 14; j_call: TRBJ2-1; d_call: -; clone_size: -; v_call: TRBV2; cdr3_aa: CASNLQGSYNEQFF; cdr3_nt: TGTGCCAGCAACCTACAGGGATCCTACAATGAGCAGTTCTTC
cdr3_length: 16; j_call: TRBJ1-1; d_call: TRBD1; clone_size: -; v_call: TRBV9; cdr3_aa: CASSAGTGNMNTEAFF; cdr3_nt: TGTGCCAGCAGCGCCGGGACAGGGAACATGAACACTGAAGCTTTCTTT
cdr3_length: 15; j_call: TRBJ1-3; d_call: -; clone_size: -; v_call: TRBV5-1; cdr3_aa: CASSLGRVSGNTIYF; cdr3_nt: TGCGCCAGCAGCTTGGGCAGGGTCTCTGGAAACACCATATATTTT
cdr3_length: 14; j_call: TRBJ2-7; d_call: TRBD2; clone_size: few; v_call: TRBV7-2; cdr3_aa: CASSSGLAGYEQYF; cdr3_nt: TGTGCCAGCAGCTCCGGACTAGCGGGCTACGAGCAGTACTTC
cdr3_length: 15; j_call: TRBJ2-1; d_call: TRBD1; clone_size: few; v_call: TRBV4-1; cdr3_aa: CASSQVGGQGNEQFF; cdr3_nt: TGCGCCAGCAGCCAAGTAGGGGGACAGGGAAATGAGCAGTTCTTC
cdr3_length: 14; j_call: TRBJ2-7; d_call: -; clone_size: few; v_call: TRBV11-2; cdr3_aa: CASTVLRESHEQYF; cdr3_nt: TGTGCCAGCACCGTCCTGCGGGAATCCCACGAGCAGTACTTC
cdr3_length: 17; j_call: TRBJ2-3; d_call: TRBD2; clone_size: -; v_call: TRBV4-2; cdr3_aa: CASSQDMASGATDTQYF; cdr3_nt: TGTGCCAGCAGCCAAGATATGGCTAGCGGGGCCACAGATACGCAGTATTTT
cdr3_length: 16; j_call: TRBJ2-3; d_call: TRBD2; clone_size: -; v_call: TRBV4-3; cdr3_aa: CASSQVGAGGTDTQYF; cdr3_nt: TGCGCCAGCAGCCAAGTGGGAGCGGGAGGCACAGATACGCAGTATTTT
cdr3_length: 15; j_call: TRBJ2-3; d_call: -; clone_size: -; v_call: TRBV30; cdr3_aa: CAWSDRDISTDTQYF; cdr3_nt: TGTGCCTGGTCAGACCGGGACATTAGCACAGATACGCAGTATTTT
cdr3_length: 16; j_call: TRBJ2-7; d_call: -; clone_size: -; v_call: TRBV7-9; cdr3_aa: CASSLARQGGSGEQYF; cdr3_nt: TGTGCCAGCAGCTTAGCTCGGCAGGGAGGTTCGGGCGAGCAGTACTTC
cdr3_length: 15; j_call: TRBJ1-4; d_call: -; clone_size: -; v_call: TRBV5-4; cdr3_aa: CASSSIQGGGEKLFF; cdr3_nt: TGTGCCAGCAGCTCCATACAGGGAGGGGGTGAAAAACTGTTTTTT
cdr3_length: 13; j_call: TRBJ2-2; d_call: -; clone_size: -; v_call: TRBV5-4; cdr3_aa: CASSARNTGELFF; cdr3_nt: TGTGCCAGCAGCGCCAGAAACACCGGGGAGCTGTTTTTT
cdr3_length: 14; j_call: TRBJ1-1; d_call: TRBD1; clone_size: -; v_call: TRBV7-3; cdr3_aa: CASSLGQGDTEAFF; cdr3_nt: TGTGCCAGCAGCCTCGGACAGGGGGACACTGAAGCTTTCTTT
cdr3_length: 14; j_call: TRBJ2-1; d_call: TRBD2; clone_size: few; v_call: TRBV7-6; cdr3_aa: CASSSSGGLDEQFF; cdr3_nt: TGTGCCAGCAGCTCTAGCGGGGGGCTCGATGAGCAGTTCTTC
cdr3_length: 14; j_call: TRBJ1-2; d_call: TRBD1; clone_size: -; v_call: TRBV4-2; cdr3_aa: CATSGTGSNYGYTF; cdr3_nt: TGTGCCACTTCCGGGACAGGGTCTAACTATGGCTACACCTTC
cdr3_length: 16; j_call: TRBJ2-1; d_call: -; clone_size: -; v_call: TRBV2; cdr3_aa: CASSAQGTSSYNEQFF; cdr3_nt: TGTGCCAGCAGTGCGCAGGGTACGAGCTCCTACAATGAGCAGTTCTTC
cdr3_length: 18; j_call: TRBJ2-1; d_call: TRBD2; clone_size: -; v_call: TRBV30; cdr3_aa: CAWSVNQRGRAILNEQFF; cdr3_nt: TGTGCCTGGAGTGTAAATCAGCGCGGGAGGGCTATCTTGAATGAGCAGTTCTTC
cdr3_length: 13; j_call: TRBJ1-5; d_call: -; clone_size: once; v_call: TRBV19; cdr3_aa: CASSTAGEQPQHF; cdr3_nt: TGTGCCAGTAGTACGGCAGGGGAGCAGCCCCAGCATTTT
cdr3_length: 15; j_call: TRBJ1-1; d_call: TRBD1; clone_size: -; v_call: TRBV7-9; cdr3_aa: CSSSKDRAMNTEAFF; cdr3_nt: TGTTCCAGCAGCAAGGACAGGGCAATGAACACTGAAGCTTTCTTT
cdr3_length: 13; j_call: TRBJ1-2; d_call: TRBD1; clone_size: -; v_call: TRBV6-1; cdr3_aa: CASTKTGFYGYTF; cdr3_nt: TGTGCCAGCACCAAGACAGGGTTCTATGGCTACACCTTC
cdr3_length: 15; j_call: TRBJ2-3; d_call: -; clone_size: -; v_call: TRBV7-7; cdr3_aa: CASSLLGLSTDTQYF; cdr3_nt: TGTGCCAGCAGCTTATTGGGACTTAGCACAGATACGCAGTATTTT
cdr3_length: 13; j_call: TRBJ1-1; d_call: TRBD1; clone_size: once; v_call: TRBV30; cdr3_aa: CAWATGGNTEAFF; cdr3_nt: TGTGCCTGGGCGACAGGGGGAAACACTGAAGCTTTCTTT
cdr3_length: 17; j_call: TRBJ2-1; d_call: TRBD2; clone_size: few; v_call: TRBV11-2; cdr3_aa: CASSLALAGDWYNEQFF; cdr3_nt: TGTGCCAGCAGCTTAGCTCTAGCGGGAGATTGGTACAATGAGCAGTTCTTC
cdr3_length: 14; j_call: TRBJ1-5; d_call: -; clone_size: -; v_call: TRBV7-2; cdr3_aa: CASSLGGGNQPQHF; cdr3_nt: TGTGCCAGCAGCTTAGGGGGGGGCAATCAGCCCCAGCATTTT
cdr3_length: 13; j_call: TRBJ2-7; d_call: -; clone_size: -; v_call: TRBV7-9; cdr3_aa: CASSFPGPYEQYF; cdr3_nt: TGTGCCAGCAGCTTCCCAGGTCCCTACGAGCAGTACTTC
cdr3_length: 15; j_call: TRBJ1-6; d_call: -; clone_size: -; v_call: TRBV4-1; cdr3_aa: CASSQGAGAGSPLHF; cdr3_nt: TGCGCCAGCAGCCAGGGGGCAGGGGCGGGTTCACCCCTCCACTTT
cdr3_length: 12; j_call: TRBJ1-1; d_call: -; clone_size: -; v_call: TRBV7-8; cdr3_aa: CASSLQNTEAFF; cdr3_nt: TGTGCCAGCAGCTTACAGAACACTGAAGCTTTCTTT
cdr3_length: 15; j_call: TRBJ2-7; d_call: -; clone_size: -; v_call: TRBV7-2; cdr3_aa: CASSQGIVGAYEQYF; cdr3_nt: TGTGCCAGCAGCCAGGGGATAGTGGGCGCCTACGAGCAGTACTTC
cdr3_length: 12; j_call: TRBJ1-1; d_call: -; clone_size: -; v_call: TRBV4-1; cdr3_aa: CASSFTGTEAFF; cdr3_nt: TGCGCCAGCAGCTTCACCGGGACTGAAGCTTTCTTT
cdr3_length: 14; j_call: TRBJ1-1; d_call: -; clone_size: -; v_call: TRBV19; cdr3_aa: CASSPNHMNTEAFF; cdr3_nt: TGTGCCAGTAGTCCAAATCACATGAACACTGAAGCTTTCTTT
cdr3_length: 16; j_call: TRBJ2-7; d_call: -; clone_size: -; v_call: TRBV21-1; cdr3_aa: CASSSPITVFSYEQYF; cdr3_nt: TGTGCCAGCAGCTCGCCAATCACAGTATTCTCCTACGAGCAGTACTTC
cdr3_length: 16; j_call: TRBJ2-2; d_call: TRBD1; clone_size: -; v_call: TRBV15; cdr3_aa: CATSRGDRGNTGELFF; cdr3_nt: TGTGCCACCAGCAGAGGGGACAGGGGGAACACCGGGGAGCTGTTTTTT
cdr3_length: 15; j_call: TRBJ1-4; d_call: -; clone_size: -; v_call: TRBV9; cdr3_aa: CASSVGSQLREKLFF; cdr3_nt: TGTGCCAGCAGCGTAGGTTCACAGTTACGTGAAAAACTGTTTTTT
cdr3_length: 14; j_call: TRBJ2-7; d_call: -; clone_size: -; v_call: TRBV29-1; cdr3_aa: CSVENPGSSYEQYF; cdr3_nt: TGCAGCGTTGAGAACCCGGGTAGCTCCTACGAGCAGTACTTC
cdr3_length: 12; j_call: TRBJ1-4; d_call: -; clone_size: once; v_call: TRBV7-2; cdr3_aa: CASSLLGGKLFF; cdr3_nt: TGTGCCAGCAGCTTATTAGGAGGAAAACTGTTTTTT